This note documents a single TCR beta chain sequence. Its specific antigen is unknown. No quality values exist for individual bases; no much larger clone is one base distant. Library construction relied on the immunoSEQ multiplex PCR assay. In its TCRdb copy, this immuneACCESS table keeps in-frame sequences only and misses some clones. Where compared with another copy, unresolved V genes explain less than half of these, and the others have no known cause. For this sample the table gives 600,000 or so clones, of which more than 75% were detected only once. Roughly 0.0089% of the sample rests with the top ten. This record belongs to a study of shared T cell receptors in the human thymus (dated by TCRdb to the early 2020s). With respect to the entire study: The study investigated the way shared, self-reactive T-cell receptor alpha chains are produced in the human thymus.

V was cut back by 0 bases and J by 3 bases, leaving a gap of 14 bases between them. The CDR3 sequence holds 16 residues, the cysteine and phenylalanine included. Just CDR3 DNA is preserved here, 48 bases in frame from base 1. As encoded in the germline V gene, CDR1 is SGHAT while CDR2 is FQNNGV. This sample was shared with a second study, whose subject was human thymus T cells. Per the second study: The donors were immunologically healthy infants in Finland who had open corrective cardiac surgery for congenital heart defects. The thymus tissue came from surgical resects taken out during corrective cardiac surgery. Usage of V and J gene segments appeared to be biased in both the thymic and the peripheral blood repertoires. According to the related research, thymic TCR repertoires were highly overlapping among unrelated individuals. TCR alpha and beta repertoires from roughly eight infant thymus samples and four related peripheral blood samples were characterized in the study. The cohort included more than five male and two female infants, with donor ages spanning 7 to 244 days. Thymocytes were mechanically released from the tissue and were stored as pellets of about 9-33 million cells at -70 degrees C. A QIAsymphony instrument was used to extract genomic DNA from frozen cell pellets. The immunoSEQ multiplex PCR assay was used to amplify the TCRB and TCRAD loci from a standardized quantity of quality-controlled genomic DNA. Amplicons spanned the V(D)J region at a length sufficient to cover the CDR3 and identify V and J genes. The commercial immunoSEQ service was used to sequence amplicons on an Illumina platform. Primer bias and sequencing errors were corrected as previously described, and TCRAD and TCRB definitions were based on the IMGT database. Analysis of the repertoires was done with immunoSEQ Analyzer 3.0 and VDJTools and included basic statistics, V/J segment usage, diversity estimates, rarefaction and pairwise overlap. Chao1, ChaoE, Efron-Thisted, Shannon and inverse Simpson indices were used to estimate diversity, which was also estimated on datasets down-sampled to the smallest sample. For repertoire overlap, CDR3 nucleotide sequence, V gene and J gene had to match strictly, and clustering was done by Jaccard-based multidimensional scaling. Thymus samples yielded on average roughly 800,000 unique TCRB clonotypes, compared with roughly 76,000 from blood samples.

Sequenced material: thymocytes. This chain is built from TRBV11-2 and TRBJ2-5, and possibly TRBD2, on 7 matching bases. The TCR sequence derives from a boy under three years old with a congenital heart defect. Donor details come from another sample of the same person, matched by shared clones. Here the CDR3 is given as CASSLDLKGGEETQYF. In nucleotide form, the sequence is TGTGCCAGCAGCTTAGATCTAAAGGGGGGGGAAGAGACCCAGTACTTC.